This record looks at one T cell receptor beta chain sequence and its context. The antigen remains unidentified. The data stem from a study of cytomegalovirus exposure and HLA in healthy donors. This CDR3 contains 14 residues. V was pared by 6 bases and J by 4 bases, with 5 bases of the junction left unmatched. CDR1 is MGHRA, CDR2 YSYEKL, per germline. Notes on the study in general: For cytomegalovirus status, the classifier reportedly gave diagnoses with high specificity and sensitivity. A list of approximately 160 TCR beta chains associated with cytomegalovirus was given. In a later analysis, TCR beta V- and J-gene trimming showed a link to a missense DCLRE1C variant.

Use of 60 Vbeta and 13 Jbeta primers characterized the PCR. Here immunoSEQ multiplex PCR was the method, and the copy in TCRdb shows in-frame clones only, minus some. Recorded for this sample: 50,000 to 80,000 clones. Sequenced sample: PBMCs. J is TRBJ2-7 and V is TRBV4-1, with 11 bases matching TRBD1. The receptor's source is a woman between 18 and 29 years old in good health and CMV-seronegative. The CDR3 region is CASRTRDRGYEQYF. The DNA for the CDR3 is TGCGCCAGCAGAACCCGGGACAGGGGGTACGAGCAGTACTTC.